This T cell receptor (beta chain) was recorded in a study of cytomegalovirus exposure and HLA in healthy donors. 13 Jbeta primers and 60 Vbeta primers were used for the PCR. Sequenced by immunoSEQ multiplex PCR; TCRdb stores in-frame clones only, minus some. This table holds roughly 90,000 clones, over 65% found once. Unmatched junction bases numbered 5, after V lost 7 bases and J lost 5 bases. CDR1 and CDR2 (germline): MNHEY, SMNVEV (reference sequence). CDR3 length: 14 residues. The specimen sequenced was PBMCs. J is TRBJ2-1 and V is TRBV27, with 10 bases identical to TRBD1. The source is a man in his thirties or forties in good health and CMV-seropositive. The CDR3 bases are TGTGCCAGCACCCTGGGGACAGGGGACAATGAGCAGTTCTTC. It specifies CASTLGTGDNEQFF.